The 14 T cell receptor beta chains below were found in one sample sequenced in a study of cytomegalovirus exposure and HLA in healthy donors. The study ran its PCR with 60 Vbeta and 13 Jbeta primers. Using immunoSEQ multiplex PCR, the repertoire was profiled, and TCRdb retains in-frame clones only, with some absent. The table records around 170,000 clones, roughly 87% of them present only once. What was sequenced was PBMCs. Every receptor here comes from a woman aged 45-60 years in good health and CMV-seronegative.

Only one count was recorded for this clone. This sequence joins TRBV4-1 and TRBJ2-5; 8 positions match TRBD1. The V gene's germline CDR1 is MGHRA and CDR2 YSYEKL. The length of the CDR3 is 13 residues. V trimming: 4 bases; J trimming: 4 bases; junction bases outside the gene matches: 2. Written as DNA, the CDR3 is TGCGCCAGCAGCCTACAGGGGGGAGAGACCCAGTACTTC. Translation: CASSLQGGETQYF.

This clone was counted a single time. V is TRBV28 and J is TRBJ1-1; TRBD1 agrees at 8 bases. The CDR3 covers 14 residues. CDR1 and CDR2 from the germline V gene are MDHEN and SYDVKM. V dropped 5 bases and J dropped 4; count of bases not matched to a gene: 6. The CDR3 nucleotides are TGTGCCAGCAGTACGCAGGGGGCTGGCACTGAAGCTTTCTTT. Protein product: CASSTQGAGTEAFF.

J is TRBJ2-2 and V is TRBV5-1, with TRBD1 matching 8 bases. In germline, CDR1 is SGHRS, CDR2 YFSETQ. The length of the CDR3 is 16 residues. With V trimmed by 4 bases and J by 0 bases, 5 bases remained unmatched. The DNA of the CDR3 is TGCGCCAGCAGCAAAGGACAGGGACCGAACACCGGGGAGCTGTTTTTT. Its translation is CASSKGQGPNTGELFF.

The chain carries TRBV7-9 and TRBJ2-2; 9 bases agree with TRBD2. J gave up 4 bases and V 5 bases, and 8 bases lay outside the gene matches. The CDR3 covers 16 residues. The V gene's germline CDR1 is SEHNR and CDR2 FQNEAQ (reference sequence). The DNA for the CDR3 is TGTGCCAGCAGCCCACGGCTAGCGGGAACCACCGGGGAGCTGTTTTTT. Translated, it gives CASSPRLAGTTGELFF.

The CDR3 is CASSSLGAGLETQYF. The CDR3 DNA sequence: TGTGCCAGCAGCTCCCTAGGAGCGGGGCTGGAGACCCAGTACTTC. The chain uses TRBV7-6 and TRBJ2-5; 7 bases are shared with TRBD2. The CDR3 is 15 residues long. With 4 bases clipped from V and 5 bases from J, the junction kept 10 bases outside the gene matches. Germline CDR1 reads SGHVS; CDR2 reads FNYEAQ.

The V and J genes are TRBV19 and TRBJ2-1; TRBD2 aligns across 10 bases. V lost 5 bases, J lost 9 bases, and 10 bases stayed unmatched. CDR3 length equals 15 residues. Germline V CDR1 and CDR2: LNHDA, SQIVND (reference sequence). The CDR3 sequence is CASSPPSGSIGEQFF. The CDR3 DNA sequence: TGTGCCAGTAGTCCTCCTAGCGGGAGTATCGGTGAGCAGTTCTTC.

J is TRBJ2-1 and V is TRBV2, with TRBD2 identical over 11 bases. Germline trimming cut 6 bases from V and 6 bases from J; bases unmatched to any gene: 4. CDR1 and CDR2 from the germline V gene are SNHLY and FYNNEI. The CDR3 has 14 amino acids. CDR3 sequence (DNA): TGTGCCAGCAGATCTAGCGGGGGGTCCAATGAGCAGTTCTTC. This sequence encodes CASRSSGGSNEQFF.

This chain links TRBV28 with TRBJ2-2; D is unclear. Trimming removed 8 bases from V and 4 bases from J, with 11 bases in between. CDR1 and CDR2 (germline): MDHEN, SYDVKM. The CDR3 totals 13 residues. The CDR3 DNA is TGTGCCAGCCGTAGGTCGGGCACCGGGGAGCTGTTTTTT. It translates to CASRRSGTGELFF.

This chain uses TRBV30 with TRBJ2-2; TRBD2 is a possible D gene (6 bases). V lost 1 base and J lost 7, with 13 bases in between. CDR1 and CDR2 from the germline V gene are GTSNPN and SVGIG (reference sequence). CDR3 length equals 14 residues. The CDR3 DNA sequence: TGTGCCTGGAGTGGCACCGGGGGTATCGGGGAGCTGTTTTTT. Its translation: CAWSGTGGIGELFF.

The rearrangement links TRBV7-2 to TRBJ1-4; 10 bases are shared with TRBD1. Trimming cost V 5 bases and J 5 bases; bases outside gene matches: 8. The CDR3 has 16 residues. Looked up from germline, CDR1 is SGHTA and CDR2 is FQGNSA. The chain's CDR3 is CASSTLPGQGNEKLFF. Here the CDR3 DNA reads TGTGCCAGCAGCACGCTCCCGGGACAGGGGAATGAAAAACTGTTTTTT.

This clone was seen a handful of times. V and J are TRBV28 and TRBJ1-5; D call uncertain. The length of the CDR3 is 13 residues. The germline V and J ends were trimmed by 3 bases and 6 bases, with 9 bases remaining between them. Germline V lookup: CDR1 MDHEN, CDR2 SYDVKM. The CDR3 region has the DNA TGTGCCAGCAGTTTCCCCGGGAGTCAGCCCCAGCATTTT. Its translation: CASSFPGSQPQHF.

The V call is TRBV4-1, the J call TRBJ2-1, with D perhaps matching TRBD2 (5 bases). V was trimmed by 1 base and J by 5 bases, leaving 15 bases between them. CDR3 length equals 16 residues. Germline CDR1 and CDR2: MGHRA and YSYEKL. The CDR3 DNA follows: TGCGCCAGCAGCCAAGTTGTCTCGAGCGGAGACAATGAGCAGTTCTTC. This gives the protein CASSQVVSSGDNEQFF.

This clone was seen once. Sequence at one end of the junction differs from germline and may be a read error. The genes are TRBV7-9 and TRBJ2-7, with 10 bases that match TRBD1. From germline, CDR1 is SEHNR and CDR2 FQNEAQ (reference sequence). The CDR3 sequence is 15 residues long. CDR3 in amino acids: CSSSLARGQGNEQYF. In DNA, the CDR3 is TGTTCCAGCAGCTTAGCACGGGGACAGGGGAACGAGCAGTACTTC. The variable domain in full, with the rest retrieved from reference TRBV7-9 and TRBJ2-7, is DTGVSQNPRHKITKRGQNVTFRCDPISEHNRLYWYRQTLGQGPEFLTYFQNEAQLEKSRLLSDRFSAERPKGSFSTLEIQRTEQGDSAMYLCSSSLARGQGNEQYFGPGTRLTVT.

The chain employs TRBV29-1 and TRBJ2-7; D may be TRBD1 (6 bases). The CDR3 runs to 13 residues. Germline values: CDR1 SQVTM, CDR2 ANQGSEA. Trimming shortened V by 6 bases and J by 13 bases, and 25 bases separated the two germline ends. The CDR3 coding sequence is TGCAGCGTACTGCTTTCTCTCAGGGCAGGGGAATACTTC. It translates to CSVLLSLRAGEYF.